The clone carrying this T cell receptor (beta chain) was observed at least ten times. Antigen unknown. The data stem from a study of T cells in Graves' hyperthyroidism and ophthalmopathy. Study results and caveats: The model foresaw ophthalmopathy a median roughly 6.6 months prior to onset. In blood, most of the thyroid clonotypes expanded above 0.001 were also present. A 13 V-J signature model discriminated ophthalmopathy versus stable hyperthyroidism.

V lost 4 bases, J lost 0 bases, and 10 bases lay in between. This CDR3 is built from 15 residues. CDR1 and CDR2 (germline): SGHTA, FQGNSA. TCR beta CDR3 regions were amplified from RNA. HTBI primers were used for first-round RT-PCR of the TCR CDR3. TCRdb analysed the multiplex PCR reads with MiXCR anew, one entry per CDR3 protein. The profile shows more than 300,000 distinct CDR3 sequences, approximately 13% of them singletons. Sequencing input: blood. This sequence joins TRBV7-2 and TRBJ2-4, with D unresolved. The TCR sequence derives from a woman between 18 and 29 years old with Graves' hyperthyroidism. This chain's CDR3 is CASSSQHEAKNIQYF. The CDR3 nucleotides are TGTGCCAGCAGCTCCCAACATGAAGCCAAAAACATTCAGTACTTC.